This entry is about one T cell receptor beta chain. The record originates from a study of blood T cell repertoires in COVID-19. Some clones are missing from TCRdb's copy, which holds only in-frame ones; the method was immunoSEQ multiplex PCR. The sample has roughly 160,000 clones; 83% are singletons. The CDR3 is made up of 14 amino acids. V was trimmed by 3 bases and J by 4 bases, leaving 12 bases between them. Germline V CDR1 and CDR2: SGHTA, FQGNSA. This sequence originates from a woman of 80 years or more with acute or convalescent COVID-19. Sequencing was performed on peripheral blood. The V gene is TRBV7-2, the J gene TRBJ2-5; D may be TRBD1 (6 bases). CDR3 sequence reads: CASSFYRAGETQYF. CDR3 nucleotides: TGTGCCAGCAGCTTCTACAGGGCGGGAGAGACCCAGTACTTC.